The sequence of this T cell receptor beta chain was determined in a study of vaccination effects on CD4 cells after COVID-19. Study results and limitations: At late timepoints after vaccination, vaccine- and infection-induced clones shrank markedly.

Trimming removed 0 bases from V and 7 bases from J, with 8 bases in between. CDR1 is SGHRS and CDR2 is YFSETQ in the germline V gene. The CDR3 loop spans 13 amino acids. Sequencing was preceded by expansion of antigen-specific CD4+ T cells with viral peptide pools in the ViraFEST assay. The authors isolated CD4+ T cells after around 9 days of culture. Either the mRNA-1273 or the BNT162b2 vaccine was given to participants as two doses. For each well, roughly 2 million PBMC were cultured with around 9.8 IU/ml IL-2 and roughly 10 ug/ml peptides. Regarding this clone: Its antigen is as yet unknown.

Profiled with immunoSEQ multiplex PCR; TCRdb holds only in-frame clones, not every one. The sample has 65,000 to 70,000 clones; about 80% are singletons. The TCR sequence derives from a human donor who received a COVID-19 vaccine. This specimen consisted of CD4+ T cells from PBMCs cultured with HCoV-OC43 spike peptides, obtained after COVID-19 vaccination. Subset defined: HCoV-OC43 spike overlapping peptide pool stimulation. This rearrangement joins TRBV5-1 to TRBJ2-4; D call uncertain. The CDR3 DNA reads as TGCGCCAGCAGCTTGGAGCATGCGAACATTCAGTACTTC. Encoded protein: CASSLEHANIQYF.